These 20 T cell receptor beta chains originate from one sample sequenced in a study of T cell changes during pregnancy in multiple sclerosis. Measured with immunoSEQ multiplex PCR; TCRdb has only the in-frame clones, and not every one. The sample consists of roughly 93,000 clones, approximately 90% of them appearing once. The input for sequencing was peripheral blood, taken in the first trimester of pregnancy. These receptors came from a female donor in good health, enrolled as a control in a pregnancy study.

This clone was detected only once. V gene TRBV14 combines with J gene TRBJ2-1; perhaps TRBD1 as D (7 bases). CDR1 and CDR2 from the germline V gene are SGHDN and FVKESK. V was shortened by 3 bases and J by 9 bases, with 24 bases between the two germline ends. CDR3 length: 17 amino acids. The CDR3 nucleotides are TGTGCCAGCAGCCAGGATGGGCGGGACAGCGCCAGGGGTGAGCAGTTCTTC. Residues: CASSQDGRDSARGEQFF.

This chain links TRBV5-6 with TRBJ1-1, with 9 bases matching TRBD1. Per the germline V gene, CDR1 is SGHDT and CDR2 is YYEEEE. There are 14 residues in the CDR3. V lost 4 bases to trimming and J lost 5 bases; unmatched junction nucleotides: 6. CDR3 sequence: CASSPGQGRTEAFF. CDR3 DNA: TGTGCCAGCAGCCCAGGACAGGGGAGGACTGAAGCTTTCTTT.

The rearrangement links TRBV6-5 to TRBJ1-2; perhaps TRBD1 as D (6 bases). This CDR3 is built from 15 residues. Germline lookup yields CDR1 MNHEY and CDR2 SVGAGI. V shed 2 bases and J shed 7 bases, with 17 bases lying between them. The CDR3 spells CASSYGGGTSVGYTF. The CDR3 coding sequence is TGTGCCAGCAGTTACGGGGGTGGGACAAGTGTTGGCTACACCTTC.

The gene calls are TRBV4-3 and TRBJ2-7, with D possibly being TRBD1 (6 bases). The length of the CDR3 is 15 residues. The ends were cut back, 4 bases at V and 2 bases at J, with 15 bases in the middle. Germline V gene data show CDR1 as LGHNA and CDR2 as YSLEER. CDR3 nucleotide sequence: TGCGCCAGCAGCCTCGGTGTGGCAGGGGCCTACGAGCAGTACTTC. It specifies CASSLGVAGAYEQYF.

This clone has more than one count but fewer than ten. This chain connects TRBV4-1 to TRBJ1-2; a weak D match, TRBD1 (5 bases). The germline V and J ends were trimmed by 2 bases and 2 bases, with 12 bases remaining between them. The CDR3 has 15 amino acids. CDR1 is MGHRA, CDR2 YSYEKL, per germline. The CDR3 DNA is TGCGCCAGCAGCCAATTTGCCGGGGGAAACTATGGCTACACCTTC. Protein: CASSQFAGGNYGYTF.

The rearrangement joins TRBV2 to TRBJ2-2; the D gene is possibly TRBD2 (6 bases). The CDR3 is made up of 12 amino acids. Per the germline V gene, CDR1 is SNHLY and CDR2 is FYNNEI. In nucleotides, the CDR3 is TGTGTCACAAGGAGGGTTTCTGGGGAGCTGTTTTTT. It translates to CVTRRVSGELFF.

The V and J genes are TRBV7-9 and TRBJ1-2, with D maybe TRBD1 (5 bases). Deletions cut 4 bases from V and 7 bases from J, with 13 bases between. The germline V gene has CDR1 SEHNR and CDR2 FQNEAQ (reference sequence). The CDR3 is 13 residues long. The CDR3 reads CASSWGIGGGYTF. CDR3 coding DNA: TGTGCCAGCAGCTGGGGGATCGGGGGTGGCTACACCTTC.

The chain links TRBV4-3 to TRBJ1-4, with 7 bases identical to TRBD1. With V trimmed by 1 base and J by 6 bases, 5 bases remained unmatched. The CDR3 is 15 amino acids. Germline V lookup: CDR1 LGHNA, CDR2 YSLEER. The CDR3 DNA follows: TGCGCCAGCAGCCAAGGGCAGGGGGTTTATGAAAAACTGTTTTTT. Its translation is CASSQGQGVYEKLFF.

For this clone: The sample holds other DNA sequences that translate to the same CDR3. V and J are TRBV7-2 and TRBJ2-7; TRBD2 aligns across 13 bases. The germline gives CDR1 SGHTA, CDR2 FQGNSA. V trimming: 5 bases; J trimming: 4 bases; junction bases outside the gene matches: 5. The CDR3 length is 15 residues. The CDR3 DNA reads as TGTGCCAGCAGCCCGCGGACTAGCGGGGGATACGAGCAGTACTTC. Translated: CASSPRTSGGYEQYF.

The V gene is TRBV5-4, the J gene TRBJ1-2; TRBD1 agrees at 9 bases. Germline V gene sequence: CDR1 SGHNT, CDR2 YYREEE (reference sequence). The length of the CDR3 is 16 residues. Trimming took 3 bases from V and 3 from J; bases not matched to a gene: 9. CDR3 nucleotide sequence: TGTGCCAGCAGCTCTCTGGGACAGGGCGGCGACTATGGCTACACCTTC. Translated, it gives CASSSLGQGGDYGYTF.

The rearrangement joins TRBV7-2 to TRBJ1-2; 8 bases align to TRBD1. Trimming removed 5 bases from V and 7 bases from J; junction bases left unmatched: 12. Germline V CDR1 and CDR2: SGHTA, FQGNSA. The CDR3 contains 15 residues. The CDR3 loop reads CASSPQTGVSFGYTF. The CDR3 DNA reads TGTGCCAGCAGCCCCCAGACAGGGGTGTCCTTTGGCTACACCTTC.

The sample holds a few counts of this clone. V gene TRBV11-2 combines with J gene TRBJ2-2; D is undetermined. The germline CDR1 and CDR2 sequences are SGHAT and FQNNGV. CDR3 length: 16 residues. V lost 5 bases and J lost 4, with 17 bases in between. DNA for the CDR3: TGTGCCAGCAGCCCCCTTTTGAAGCCGGGCACCGGGGAGCTGTTTTTT. Protein: CASSPLLKPGTGELFF.

In this sample, this clone turned up once. The chain carries TRBV27 and TRBJ1-2; possible D gene TRBD1, 6 bases. This CDR3 has 13 residues. The germline gives CDR1 MNHEY, CDR2 SMNVEV (reference sequence). V lost 5 bases and J 2 bases, leaving 9 bases between the germline ends. CDR3 sequence: CASSAGVNYGYTF. The CDR3 DNA is TGTGCCAGCAGTGCAGGGGTAAACTATGGCTACACCTTC.

The chain is built from TRBV27 and TRBJ2-7, with a tentative D call TRBD1 (6 bases). The V end lost 5 bases, the J end lost 3 bases, and 17 bases lay between the germline ends. Germline V lookup: CDR1 MNHEY, CDR2 SMNVEV (reference sequence). The CDR3 consists of 15 residues. The CDR3 bases are TGTGCCAGCAGTCTAGGATCCGGGACAAACTACGAGCAGTACTTC. This codes for CASSLGSGTNYEQYF.

This rearrangement joins TRBV5-4 to TRBJ2-3; 8 bases are a match to TRBD2. The CDR3 loop spans 15 amino acids. The germline CDR1 and CDR2 sequences are SGHNT and YYREEE (reference sequence). V trimming: 7 bases; J trimming: 3 bases; junction bases outside the gene matches: 10. CDR3 bases: TGTGCCAGCCAGTCCCGGGGGGGCCGGACAGATACGCAGTATTTT. Translating it yields CASQSRGGRTDTQYF.

This clone was seen only a few times. This sequence joins TRBV7-9 and TRBJ1-2, with 10 positions matching TRBD1. With 5 bases clipped from V and 4 bases from J, the junction kept 4 bases outside the gene matches. This CDR3 comprises 14 residues. Germline lookup yields CDR1 SEHNR and CDR2 FQNEAQ (reference sequence). The CDR3 sequence: CASSRGTGVYGYTF. The CDR3 region has the DNA TGTGCCAGCAGCAGAGGGACAGGGGTCTATGGCTACACCTTC.

V and J are TRBV7-9 and TRBJ2-7, with no clear D. Germline lookup yields CDR1 SEHNR and CDR2 FQNEAQ (reference sequence). This CDR3 spans 12 amino acids. Trimming left V 5 bases short and J 3 bases short, with 8 bases between. CDR3 nucleotides: TGTGCCAGCAGCCCCGGAGACTACGAGCAGTACTTC. Translation: CASSPGDYEQYF.

The V and J genes are TRBV5-5 and TRBJ1-6, with a weak D call TRBD1 (6 bases). The CDR3 is 17 residues long. The germline V gene has CDR1 SGHKS and CDR2 YYEKEE (reference sequence). Deletions cut 3 bases from V and 4 bases from J, with 17 bases between. The CDR3 DNA follows: TGTGCCAGCAGCTACCCGGTCGGACAGAGGTATAATTCACCCCTCCACTTT. Amino acid sequence: CASSYPVGQRYNSPLHF.

V gene TRBV7-2 combines with J gene TRBJ1-5, with D tentatively TRBD1 (5 bases). The CDR3 covers 15 residues. CDR1 is SGHTA, CDR2 FQGNSA, per germline. The germline V and J ends were trimmed by 5 bases and 4 bases, with 15 bases remaining between them. The CDR3 loop reads CASSLGAGRNQPQHF. In nucleotides, the CDR3 is TGTGCCAGCAGCCTAGGGGCAGGGCGGAATCAGCCCCAGCATTTT.

The CDR3 spells CASGRDGTSGVYEQYF. CDR3 sequence (DNA): TGTGCCAGCGGGCGGGACGGGACTAGCGGGGTTTACGAGCAGTACTTC. This chain links TRBV27 with TRBJ2-7; the match to TRBD2 covers 13 bases. J gave up 4 bases and V 8 bases, and 11 bases lay outside the gene matches. This CDR3 comprises 16 residues. CDR1 is MNHEY, CDR2 SMNVEV, per germline (reference sequence).